These T cell receptor beta chains were read from a single sample in a study of regulatory T cells in long-lasting Graves disease. TCRdb re-called the multiplex PCR reads with MiXCR, one entry per CDR3 protein. The data contain some 450,000 distinct CDR3 sequences, 23% of them singletons. This material consisted of peripheral blood mononuclear cells (PBMCs), taken when the disease was refractory, from a patient treated with antithyroid drugs. All receptors derive from a female donor with Graves disease. CDR3s include the opening cysteine and the closing phenylalanine or tryptophan. A D gene is named only where the DNA matches it firmly. The size of a clone is reported for some rows only, either as once, few or many, or as a class for expanded clones.

-,few,TRBJ2-7,TRBV3-1,TGTGCCAGCAGCCAAGATTGGGGAGGCTCCTACGAGCAGTACTTC,CASSQDWGGSYEQYF
-,-,TRBJ1-5,TRBV27,TGTGCCAGCAGTTTCCGGGACTCCCACCCCCAGCATTTT,CASSFRDSHPQHF
-,-,TRBJ2-1,TRBV28,TGTGCCAGCAGTTCGCCGACAGTATACAATGAGCAGTTCTTC,CASSSPTVYNEQFF
-,few,TRBJ1-1,TRBV25-1,TGTGCCAGCTCCCGGACATTGTGGTACACTGAAGCTTTCTTT,CASSRTLWYTEAFF
-,-,TRBJ2-5,TRBV3-1,TGTGCCAGCAGCCAAGAAGGCGCAGGGTCAGAGACCCAGTACTTC,CASSQEGAGSETQYF
-,many,TRBJ1-4,TRBV27,TGTGCCAGCAGTCGGGACGGCCGGAATGAAAAACTGTTTTTT,CASSRDGRNEKLFF
-,few,TRBJ2-7,TRBV12-3/TRBV12-4,TGTGCCAGCACCTTAGGACAGAGCTACGAGCAGTACTTC,CASTLGQSYEQYF
-,-,TRBJ2-7,TRBV10-3,TGTGCCATCACCGACGGCCTAACCGCCTACGAGCAGTACTTC,CAITDGLTAYEQYF
TRBD2,-,TRBJ2-7,TRBV5-1,TGCGCCAGCGGAGGGACGGGAGGAACCTACGAGCAGTACTTC,CASGGTGGTYEQYF
-,once,TRBJ2-5,TRBV5-6,TGTGCCAGCAGCCTACAGGGAAGGTCTAGAGGGACCCAGTACTTC,CASSLQGRSRGTQYF
-,few,TRBJ1-2,TRBV5-1,TGCGCCAGCAGCTTGACAGGGAATGATGGCTACACCTTC,CASSLTGNDGYTF
TRBD1,few,TRBJ1-3,TRBV6-1,TGTGCCAGCAGCCCCCGGCAGGGGGGGTTTTCTGGAAACACCATATATTTT,CASSPRQGGFSGNTIYF
TRBD2,-,TRBJ2-3,TRBV20-1,TGCAGTGCCACCCGAGGACTAGAAGCAGATACGCAGTATTTT,CSATRGLEADTQYF
TRBD1,-,TRBJ1-5,TRBV18,TGTGCCAGCTCACCAAACCGGGACAGGGGTCAAAATCAGCCCCAGCATTTT,CASSPNRDRGQNQPQHF
-,-,TRBJ1-1,TRBV7-2,TGTGCCAGCAGCCTCATGAGTCATTGGGGCACTGAAGCTTTCTTT,CASSLMSHWGTEAFF
-,many,TRBJ1-1,TRBV12-3/TRBV12-4,TGTGCCAGCAGTTTGGGAGGGGTCCCTGAAGCTTTCTTT,CASSLGGVPEAFF
-,-,TRBJ2-7,TRBV4-1,TGCGCCAGCAGCCAAGATTCTGTGGTAGCGGCCTACGAGCAGTACTTC,CASSQDSVVAAYEQYF
-,-,TRBJ2-5,TRBV5-1,TGCGCCAGCCACGGGGTGCAAGAGACCCAGTACTTC,CASHGVQETQYF
-,many,TRBJ2-7,TRBV6-2/TRBV6-3,TGTGCCAGCAGTCCCCCCCACAGGCCGCTTGTCGAGCAGTACTTC,CASSPPHRPLVEQYF
TRBD1,-,TRBJ2-1,TRBV28,TGTGCCAGCTGGGAACCGACAGGGGGCTTGAATGAGCAGTTCTTC,CASWEPTGGLNEQFF
TRBD2,few,TRBJ2-2,TRBV6-1,TGTGCCAGCAGGGAACTTAAATGGACTAGCGGGAAGAACACCGGGGAGCTGTTTTTT,CASRELKWTSGKNTGELFF
-,-,TRBJ1-1,TRBV19,TGTGCCAGTAGTATAGCCCCGCGCACTGAAGCTTTCTTT,CASSIAPRTEAFF
-,few,TRBJ1-1,TRBV6-1,TGTGCCAGCAGTCCACAGACAGGCGAAGCTTTCTTT,CASSPQTGEAFF
TRBD1,many,TRBJ2-6,TRBV27,TGTGCCAGCAGTCCAACAGGGGGCGGATACTCTGGGGCCAACGTCCTGACTTTC,CASSPTGGGYSGANVLTF
-,-,TRBJ1-1,TRBV6-1,TGTGCCAGCAGTATAGCAGAGTACACTGAAGCTTTCTTT,CASSIAEYTEAFF
-,-,TRBJ1-1,TRBV30,TGTGCCTGGAGTGTGTCGATGTTGAACACTGAAGCTTTCTTT,CAWSVSMLNTEAFF